This T cell receptor beta chain was captured by sequencing in a study of high-grade serous ovarian cancer treatment subgroups. This CDR3 spans 16 amino acids. Germline-derived CDR1 and CDR2 are MNHEY and SMNVEV (reference sequence). V trimming: 5 bases; J trimming: 2 bases; junction bases outside the gene matches: 5. Profiled with immunoSEQ multiplex PCR; TCRdb holds only in-frame clones, not every one. The sample shows almost 4,500 clones, 76% of them seen only once. The tumor samples were collected prior to definitive surgery or chemotherapy. The sequenced sample was tumor tissue. This receptor was obtained from a human donor with high-grade serous ovarian cancer. The V call is TRBV27, the J call TRBJ2-5, with 13 bases identical to TRBD2. The CDR3 DNA reads as TGTGCCAGCAGTGAGGGACTAGCGGGGTTACAAGAGACCCAGTACTTC. Its translation is CASSEGLAGLQETQYF.